These 31 T cell receptor beta chains came from one sample sequenced in a study of shared clonotypes between healthy human individuals (TCRdb year 2020). Library creation used the immunoSEQ multiplex PCR assay. As stored in TCRdb, this immuneACCESS dataset retains in-frame rearrangements with V and J assigned. A fraction of the clones does not appear; measured against another copy, unresolved V genes explain less than half of the discrepancy, and the remainder lacks a known reason. The sample table lists around 700,000 clones, around two thirds of them with a count of one. The ten biggest clones cover approximately 1.6% of the sample. Sequenced sample: memory CD4+ T cells sorted from blood. Explained via the paper, the cell subset or site label denotes: CD45RA-negative fraction. The receptors here all came from a woman in her twenties or thirties in good health.

The count of this clone is one. The V gene is TRBV5-1, the J gene TRBJ2-1; D gene ambiguous. There are 12 residues in the CDR3. Germline CDR1 SGHRS, CDR2 YFSETQ. Trimming took off 3 bases at V and 5 bases at J, with 6 bases between the two ends. The CDR3 sequence: CASSWTNNEQFF. CDR3 DNA: TGCGCCAGCAGCTGGACCAACAATGAGCAGTTCTTC. The entire variable domain, with the rest obtained from reference TRBV5-1 and TRBJ2-1, is as follows: KAGVTQTPRYLIKTRGQQVTLSCSPISGHRSVSWYQQTPGQGLQFLFEYFSETQRNKGNFPGRFSGRQFSNSRSEMNVSTLELGDSALYLCASSWTNNEQFFGPGTRLTVL.

This chain joins TRBV7-8 and TRBJ2-3; TRBD2 matches 9 bases. The junction had 9 bases not matched to a gene; V was cut back by 1 base and J by 4 bases. The germline gives CDR1 SGHVS, CDR2 FQNEAQ. The CDR3 loop spans 17 amino acids. This CDR3 is CASSLVVAGALSDTQYF. The CDR3 DNA reads as TGTGCCAGCAGCTTAGTAGTAGCGGGAGCATTATCAGATACGCAGTATTTT.

The chain employs TRBV27 and TRBJ2-6, with D maybe TRBD2 (5 bases). V was pared by 6 bases and J by 0 bases, with 9 bases between. The CDR3 loop spans 15 amino acids. Germline V gives CDR1 MNHEY, CDR2 SMNVEV (reference sequence). As DNA, the CDR3 is TGTGCCAGCAGGCCGGACTTCTCTGGGGCCAACGTCCTGACTTTC. This gives the protein CASRPDFSGANVLTF.

This clone was seen just once. Here the CDR3 DNA reads TGTGCCAGCAGTCCAAAGGTTCGGCTAGCGGGAGATGCAGATGAGCAGTTCTTC. Amino acid sequence: CASSPKVRLAGDADEQFF. The V gene is TRBV28, the J gene TRBJ2-1; 10 nucleotides agree with TRBD2. The CDR3 has 18 amino acids. The germline V gene encodes CDR1 MDHEN and CDR2 SYDVKM. V lost 5 bases, J lost 8 bases, and 18 bases stayed unmatched.

This clone was recorded a few times. Other DNA sequences of this sample code for an identical CDR3. The CDR3 loop is CASSLSSGGYNEQFF. Here the CDR3 DNA reads TGCGCCAGCAGCTTATCCAGCGGGGGATACAATGAGCAGTTCTTC. The J gene is TRBJ2-1, the V gene TRBV5-1; TRBD2 agrees at 8 bases. The CDR3 extends over 15 amino acids. After removal of 2 bases from V and 4 bases from J, the junction contained 5 bases not matched to a gene. The V gene's germline CDR1 is SGHRS and CDR2 YFSETQ.

This clone appeared once. The chain combines TRBV2 with TRBJ1-5; no firm D call. Germline V lookup: CDR1 SNHLY, CDR2 FYNNEI. The CDR3 spans 12 residues. The ends were cut back, 4 bases at V and 8 bases at J, with 9 bases in the middle. CDR3 coding DNA: TGTGCCAGCAGTGTTGAGATAGAGCCCCAGCATTTT. Encoded protein: CASSVEIEPQHF.

This chain links TRBV19 with TRBJ2-5; 10 bases are shared with TRBD2. The CDR3 extends over 15 amino acids. Germline trimming cut 4 bases from V and 5 bases from J; bases unmatched to any gene: 7. Germline CDR1 and CDR2: LNHDA and SQIVND (reference sequence). The CDR3 coding sequence is TGTGCCAGTAGTAACCCTAGCGGGAGCGGTGAGACCCAGTACTTC. Residues: CASSNPSGSGETQYF.

The genes are TRBV28 and TRBJ2-2, with D unclear. CDR3 size: 15 residues. The V end lost 8 bases, the J end lost 2 bases, and 15 bases lay between the germline ends. CDR1 MDHEN and CDR2 SYDVKM come from the germline V gene. The CDR3 nucleotides are TGTGCCAGCGGATTCGACGTGTCTAACACCGGGGAGCTGTTTTTT. As protein: CASGFDVSNTGELFF.

This sequence joins TRBV19 and TRBJ2-1, with 11 bases matching TRBD2. The germline V gene has CDR1 LNHDA and CDR2 SQIVND (reference sequence). Unmatched junction bases numbered 8, after V lost 2 bases and J lost 8 bases. The CDR3 extends over 16 amino acids. Here the CDR3 DNA reads TGTGCCAGTAGTATAAGTACTAGCGGGAGATCGGATGAGCAGTTCTTC. Its translation: CASSISTSGRSDEQFF.

CDR3 in amino acids: CASSESLKTYEQYF. The CDR3 DNA sequence: TGTGCCAGCAGTGAAAGCCTGAAAACCTACGAGCAGTACTTC. The V and J genes are TRBV6-1 and TRBJ2-7, with D hard to call. The CDR3 is made up of 14 amino acids. Trimming left V 2 bases short and J 2 bases short, with 10 bases between. CDR1 and CDR2 from the germline V gene are MNHNS and SASEGT.

The CDR3 loop is CASSSPARLALYEQYF. The CDR3 DNA follows: TGTGCCAGCAGTTCCCCGGCGAGACTAGCGTTGTACGAGCAGTACTTC. The chain uses TRBV28 and TRBJ2-7, with TRBD2 matching over 8 bases. The CDR3 sequence is 16 residues long. J was trimmed by 4 bases and V by 4 bases; bases with no gene match: 12. CDR1 and CDR2 from the germline V gene are MDHEN and SYDVKM.

In nucleotides, the CDR3 is TGTGCCAGTAGTATCCGGAGGGCCTTAGGGGAGCTGTTTTTT. Translation: CASSIRRALGELFF. The V call is TRBV19, the J call TRBJ2-2, with D perhaps TRBD2 (6 bases). The germline V gene encodes CDR1 LNHDA and CDR2 SQIVND (reference sequence). The CDR3 is made up of 14 amino acids. Trimming left V 3 bases short and J 8 bases short, with 13 bases between.

The CDR3, as DNA: TGTGCCAGCAGCCCCCGGTGGAACACTGAAGCTTTCTTT. Residues: CASSPRWNTEAFF. V gene TRBV11-2 combines with J gene TRBJ1-1; D is undetermined. The germline V gene has CDR1 SGHAT and CDR2 FQNNGV. Trimming took off 5 bases at V and 1 base at J, with 8 bases between the two ends. The CDR3 is 13 amino acids.

The chain combines TRBV5-4 with TRBJ2-4, with D perhaps matching TRBD2 (6 bases). Trimming cost V 5 bases and J 8 bases, with 14 bases left between them. Germline V gene data show CDR1 as SGHNT and CDR2 as YYREEE (reference sequence). The CDR3 length is 13 residues. CDR3: CASRVGGSDIQYF. The CDR3, as DNA: TGTGCCAGCAGAGTGGGGGGTAGTGACATTCAGTACTTC.

The J gene is TRBJ2-2, the V gene TRBV7-3; 13 bases are shared with TRBD2. V dropped 5 bases and J dropped 5; count of bases not matched to a gene: 2. Germline values: CDR1 SGHTA, CDR2 FQGTGA. CDR3 size: 15 residues. CDR3 region: CASSRGLAGTGELFF. The CDR3 nucleotides read TGTGCCAGCAGCCGGGGACTAGCGGGAACCGGGGAGCTGTTTTTT.

The V and J genes are TRBV4-1 and TRBJ2-2, with a weak D call TRBD1 (5 bases). The V gene's germline CDR1 is MGHRA and CDR2 YSYEKL. The CDR3 contains 17 residues. V lost 4 bases and J lost 3, with 18 bases in between. The CDR3: CASSPTGSRYYTGELFF. CDR3 nucleotide sequence: TGCGCCAGCAGCCCAACAGGATCCCGATACTACACCGGGGAGCTGTTTTTT.

This chain links TRBV11-3 with TRBJ2-3; D is undetermined. The CDR3 length is 14 residues. V gave up 0 bases and J gave up 6 bases, with 10 bases separating them. CDR1 and CDR2 from the germline V gene are SGHNT and YENEEA. In DNA, the CDR3 is TGTGCCAGCAGCTTAGACGGGTTGGGCGATACGCAGTATTTT. Translation: CASSLDGLGDTQYF.

This clone appeared a single time. The gene calls are TRBV6-5 and TRBJ2-2, with 8 bases identical to TRBD2. Germline CDR1 is MNHEY and CDR2 is SVGAGI. The CDR3 is made up of 15 amino acids. V lost 6 bases and J lost 7; bases outside the gene matches: 10. The DNA for the CDR3 is TGTGCCAGCAGGGTTTATAGCGGGATTAGCGGGGAGCTGTTTTTT. Amino acid sequence: CASRVYSGISGELFF.

With respect to this clone: Compared with germline, one end of the junction differs, possibly owing to a read error. Other DNA sequences in the same sample also yield this CDR3. V usage is TRBV5-4 and J usage is TRBJ2-2; 14 nucleotides match TRBD2. Germline CDR1 and CDR2: SGHNT and YYREEE (reference sequence). The CDR3 loop spans 17 amino acids. CDR3 region: CASSGTSGSLNTGELFF. The DNA of the CDR3 is TGTGCCAGCAGCGGGACTAGCGGGAGTCTTAACACCGGAGAGCTGTTTTTT.

In the case of this clone: Other nucleotide sequences in the sample specify the same CDR3. The rearrangement joins TRBV30 to TRBJ1-5; tentative D call: TRBD1 (6 bases). The CDR3 has 13 residues. The germline gives CDR1 GTSNPN, CDR2 SVGIG (reference sequence). With 0 bases removed from V and 5 bases from J, the gap between germline ends came to 8 bases. CDR3 residues: CAWSVAGDQPQHF. The CDR3 bases are TGTGCCTGGAGTGTAGCAGGGGATCAGCCCCAGCATTTT.

V and J are TRBV28 and TRBJ2-1; the match to TRBD2 covers 12 bases. Unmatched junction bases numbered 8, after V lost 5 bases and J lost 6 bases. Germline CDR1 and CDR2: MDHEN and SYDVKM. The CDR3 consists of 16 residues. DNA for the CDR3: TGTGCCAGCAGTCTTCCGACTAGCGGGGGACTCAATGAGCAGTTCTTC. It translates to CASSLPTSGGLNEQFF.

The J gene is TRBJ1-1, the V gene TRBV6-1; D uncertain. Looked up from germline, CDR1 is MNHNS and CDR2 is SASEGT. V lost 6 bases to trimming and J lost 1 base, with 9 bases between them. This CDR3 is 13 amino acids long. The CDR3 DNA reads as TGTGCCAGCAGGCCAACAGCGAACACTGAAGCTTTCTTT. Protein product: CASRPTANTEAFF.

The CDR3, as DNA: TGTGCCAGCAGCGGCCTACAGGGGTCGCATGGCTACACCTTC. Protein sequence: CASSGLQGSHGYTF. V usage is TRBV7-6 and J usage is TRBJ1-2, with TRBD1 matching 7 bases. The CDR3 contains 14 residues. Germline trimming cut 5 bases from V and 6 bases from J; bases unmatched to any gene: 9. Looked up from germline, CDR1 is SGHVS and CDR2 is FNYEAQ.

CDR3 region: CASSVVGQGSNEQFF. CDR3 in DNA: TGTGCCAGCAGCGTAGTGGGACAGGGGAGTAATGAGCAGTTCTTC. J is TRBJ2-1 and V is TRBV9, with 10 bases lining up with TRBD1. The CDR3 loop spans 15 amino acids. The J segment lost 7 bases and the V segment lost 0 bases, leaving 4 bases of the junction unmatched. Germline V lookup: CDR1 SGDLS, CDR2 YYNGEE.

This CDR3 reads CASSLGFGLYEQYF. CDR3 sequence (DNA): TGTGCCAGCAGCTTAGGTTTCGGGCTCTACGAGCAGTACTTC. The chain employs TRBV11-2 and TRBJ2-7; D not resolved. V was shortened by 1 base and J by 3 bases, with 10 bases between the two germline ends. Germline V CDR1 and CDR2: SGHAT, FQNNGV. This CDR3 region has 14 residues.

CDR3 sequence reads: CASSPGTEAQPQHF. CDR3 coding DNA: TGCGCCAGCAGCCCAGGGACAGAGGCTCAGCCCCAGCATTTT. The chain combines TRBV5-1 with TRBJ1-5; 7 positions agree with TRBD1. The CDR3 totals 14 residues. Looked up from germline, CDR1 is SGHRS and CDR2 is YFSETQ. V trimming: 4 bases; J trimming: 6 bases; junction bases outside the gene matches: 7.

The CDR3 bases are TGCGCCAGCAGCGATCCGGGCAAAAACATTCAGTACTTC. The encoded protein is CASSDPGKNIQYF. The gene calls are TRBV5-1 and TRBJ2-4; D unresolved. In germline, CDR1 is SGHRS, CDR2 YFSETQ. This CDR3 region has 13 residues. The ends were cut back, 4 bases at V and 3 bases at J, with 8 bases in the middle.

The J gene is TRBJ1-1, the V gene TRBV10-2; D unclear. The germline gives CDR1 WSHSY, CDR2 SAAADI. Trimming stripped 2 bases from V and 0 bases from J, with 10 bases between. The CDR3 contains 15 residues. The CDR3 bases are TGCGCCAGCAGTGAGCGTTTTCGGATGAACACTGAAGCTTTCTTT. Protein product: CASSERFRMNTEAFF.

This rearrangement joins TRBV10-1 to TRBJ1-1, with a possible D match to TRBD1 (6 bases). Trimming pared 6 bases from V and 3 bases from J, leaving 11 bases between. The germline V gene has CDR1 WNHNN and CDR2 SYGVQD (reference sequence). The CDR3 consists of 13 residues. The CDR3, as DNA: TGCGCCAGCAGCCGGGACACCGACACTGAAGCTTTCTTT. Translation: CASSRDTDTEAFF.

This clone has more than one count but fewer than ten. The rearrangement links TRBV5-1 to TRBJ2-7; TRBD1 agrees at 8 bases. This CDR3 comprises 13 residues. The V and J ends lost 5 bases and 6 bases, in that order; junction bases with no gene match: 7. CDR1 is SGHRS and CDR2 is YFSETQ in the germline V gene. The CDR3 region is CASRRVDRAEQYF. In DNA form, the CDR3 reads TGCGCCAGCAGACGTGTGGACAGGGCCGAGCAGTACTTC.

This clone was detected a few times. In DNA form, the CDR3 reads TGCGCCAGCAGCCGAGGGCACCAGAATGAAGCTTTCTTT. Translating it yields CASSRGHQNEAFF. V usage is TRBV5-1 and J usage is TRBJ1-1; D not resolved. Germline loops: CDR1 SGHRS, CDR2 YFSETQ. This CDR3 contains 13 residues. Deletions cut 4 bases from V and 7 bases from J, with 14 bases between. Combining the CDR3 with reference TRBV5-1 and TRBJ1-1 gives the whole variable domain KAGVTQTPRYLIKTRGQQVTLSCSPISGHRSVSWYQQTPGQGLQFLFEYFSETQRNKGNFPGRFSGRQFSNSRSEMNVSTLELGDSALYLCASSRGHQNEAFFGQGTRLTVV.